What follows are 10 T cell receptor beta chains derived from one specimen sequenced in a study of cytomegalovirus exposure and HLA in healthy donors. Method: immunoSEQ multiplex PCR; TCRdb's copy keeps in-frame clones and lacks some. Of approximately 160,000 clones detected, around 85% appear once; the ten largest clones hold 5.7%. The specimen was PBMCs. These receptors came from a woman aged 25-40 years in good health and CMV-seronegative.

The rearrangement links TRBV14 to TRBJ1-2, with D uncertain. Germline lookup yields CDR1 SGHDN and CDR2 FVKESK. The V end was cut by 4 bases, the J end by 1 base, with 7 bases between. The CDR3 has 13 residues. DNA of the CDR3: TGTGCCAGCAGCCGGCTGATTAACTATGGCTACACCTTC. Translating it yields CASSRLINYGYTF.

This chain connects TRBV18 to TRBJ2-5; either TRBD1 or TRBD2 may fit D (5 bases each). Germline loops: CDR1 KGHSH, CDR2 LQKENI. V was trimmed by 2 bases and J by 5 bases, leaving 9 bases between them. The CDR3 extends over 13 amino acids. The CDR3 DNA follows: TGTGCCAGCTCACCAGAGGGGCGGGAGACCCAGTACTTC. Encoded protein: CASSPEGRETQYF.

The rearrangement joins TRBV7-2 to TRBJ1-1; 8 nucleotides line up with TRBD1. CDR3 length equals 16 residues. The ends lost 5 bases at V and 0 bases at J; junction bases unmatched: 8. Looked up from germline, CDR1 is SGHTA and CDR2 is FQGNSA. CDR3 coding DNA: TGTGCCAGCAGCATTTCGACAGGGGCCATGAACACTGAAGCTTTCTTT. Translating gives CASSISTGAMNTEAFF. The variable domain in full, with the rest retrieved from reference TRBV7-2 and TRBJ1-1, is GAGVSQSPSNKVTEKGKDVELRCDPISGHTALYWYRQSLGQGLEFLIYFQGNSAPDKSGLPSDRFSAERTGGSVSTLTIQRTQQEDSAVYLCASSISTGAMNTEAFFGQGTRLTVV.

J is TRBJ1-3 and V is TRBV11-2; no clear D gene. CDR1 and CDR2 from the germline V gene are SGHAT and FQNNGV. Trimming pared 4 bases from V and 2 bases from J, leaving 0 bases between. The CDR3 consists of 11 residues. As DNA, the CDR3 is TGTGCCAGCAGCTCTGGAAACACCATATATTTT. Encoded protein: CASSSGNTIYF.

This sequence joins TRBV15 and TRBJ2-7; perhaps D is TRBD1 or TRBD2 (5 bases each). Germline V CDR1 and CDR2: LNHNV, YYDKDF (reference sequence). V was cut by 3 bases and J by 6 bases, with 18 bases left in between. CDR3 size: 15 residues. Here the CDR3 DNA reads TGTGCCACCAGCAGTTATGGTGAGGGGAGCGGCGAGCAGTACTTC. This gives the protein CATSSYGEGSGEQYF.

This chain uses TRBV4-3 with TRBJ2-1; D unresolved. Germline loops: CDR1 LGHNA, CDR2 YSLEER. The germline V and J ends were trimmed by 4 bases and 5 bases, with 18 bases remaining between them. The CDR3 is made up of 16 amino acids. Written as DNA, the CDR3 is TGCGCCAGCAGCCGGCACCTACTCCCTCGTAACAATGAGCAGTTCTTC. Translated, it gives CASSRHLLPRNNEQFF.

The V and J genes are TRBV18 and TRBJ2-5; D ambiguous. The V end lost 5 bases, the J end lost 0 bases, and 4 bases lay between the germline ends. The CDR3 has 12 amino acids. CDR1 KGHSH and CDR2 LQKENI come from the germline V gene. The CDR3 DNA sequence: TGTGCCAGCTCAGAACACCAAGAGACCCAGTACTTC. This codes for CASSEHQETQYF.

CDR3 in DNA: TGTGCCAGCAATCCGGGAGCGGATAATTCACCCCTCCACTTT. This translates into CASNPGADNSPLHF. The chain is built from TRBV4-2 and TRBJ1-6, with D unresolved. The germline V gene encodes CDR1 LGHNA and CDR2 YNFKEQ. V was clipped by 7 bases and J by 5 bases, with 12 bases between them. The CDR3 sequence is 14 residues long.

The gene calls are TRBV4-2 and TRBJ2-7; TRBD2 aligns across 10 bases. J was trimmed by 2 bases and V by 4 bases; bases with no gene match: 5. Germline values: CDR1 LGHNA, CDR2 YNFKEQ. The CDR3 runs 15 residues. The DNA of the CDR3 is TGTGCCAGCAGCCCCGGGACTAGCGCGACCTACGAGCAGTACTTC. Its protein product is CASSPGTSATYEQYF.

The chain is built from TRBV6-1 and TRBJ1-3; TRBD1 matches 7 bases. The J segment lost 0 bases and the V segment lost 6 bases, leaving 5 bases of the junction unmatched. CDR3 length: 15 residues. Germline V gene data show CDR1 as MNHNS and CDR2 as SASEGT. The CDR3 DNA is TGTGCCAGCAGGCTACAGGGGAGCTCTGGAAACACCATATATTTT. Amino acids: CASRLQGSSGNTIYF.